These 27 T cell receptor beta chains share one sample of origin, sequenced in a study of blood T cell repertoires in COVID-19. Sequenced by immunoSEQ multiplex PCR; TCRdb stores in-frame clones only, minus some. The sample has around 250,000 clones, around 81% seen once. Sequenced input: peripheral blood. These receptors were collected from a man aged 25 to 40 who had recovered from COVID-19.

The chain links TRBV13 to TRBJ2-7, with 7 bases fitting TRBD1. V was pared by 3 bases and J by 1 base, with 3 bases of the junction left unmatched. The germline gives CDR1 PRHDT, CDR2 FYEKMQ (reference sequence). This CDR3 has 14 amino acids. The CDR3 nucleotides are TGTGCCAGCAGCTTCCGGGACAGATCCTACGAGCAGTACTTC. Residues: CASSFRDRSYEQYF.

V gene TRBV2 combines with J gene TRBJ2-3; D call uncertain. Trimming cost V 2 bases and J 4 bases, with 7 bases left between them. CDR3 length: 13 residues. In germline, CDR1 is SNHLY, CDR2 FYNNEI. Written as DNA, the CDR3 is TGTGCCAGCAGTGAAACCCAGTCAGATACGCAGTATTTT. Residues: CASSETQSDTQYF.

CDR3 loop: CASSPRGIDEQYF. In DNA, the CDR3 is TGTGCCAGCAGTCCCAGGGGAATCGACGAGCAGTACTTC. The chain recombines TRBV7-9 with TRBJ2-7; TRBD1 is a possible D gene (6 bases). The V gene's germline CDR1 is SEHNR and CDR2 FQNEAQ (reference sequence). V lost 6 bases and J lost 5, with 14 bases in between. The CDR3 is 13 amino acids.

The genes are TRBV18 and TRBJ1-1; D is unresolved. Per the germline V gene, CDR1 is KGHSH and CDR2 is LQKENI. CDR3 size: 13 residues. Trimming left V 2 bases short and J 5 bases short, with 9 bases between. The CDR3: CASSPTGRTEAFF. In nucleotides, the CDR3 is TGTGCCAGCTCACCAACCGGGAGGACTGAAGCTTTCTTT.

This chain links TRBV28 with TRBJ2-1; 7 nucleotides agree with TRBD2. The CDR3 runs 15 residues. The V gene's germline CDR1 is MDHEN and CDR2 SYDVKM. Trimming at V came to 7 bases and at J to 4 bases, leaving 10 bases not matched to a gene. CDR3 amino acids: CASTSAGGNYNEQFF. The CDR3 DNA sequence: TGTGCCAGCACCTCGGCCGGGGGGAATTACAATGAGCAGTTCTTC.

The chain is built from TRBV19 and TRBJ2-3; 10 bases align to TRBD1. This CDR3 has 15 residues. Trimming took 3 bases from V and 3 from J; bases not matched to a gene: 3. Germline V lookup: CDR1 LNHDA, CDR2 SQIVND (reference sequence). The CDR3 nucleotides are TGTGCCAGTAGTATGACAGGGGGCTTGACAGATACGCAGTATTTT. Translation gives CASSMTGGLTDTQYF.

The V and J genes are TRBV5-1 and TRBJ1-1, with TRBD1 as a possible D gene (6 bases). V was trimmed by 6 bases and J by 10 bases, leaving 22 bases between them. Germline V gives CDR1 SGHRS, CDR2 YFSETQ. The length of the CDR3 is 14 residues. CDR3 sequence reads: CASTPTGPMGTAFF. The CDR3, as DNA: TGCGCCAGCACCCCGACAGGACCGATGGGGACAGCTTTCTTT.

The chain recombines TRBV7-9 with TRBJ2-5; possible D gene TRBD2, 7 bases. The CDR3 is 15 residues long. Germline CDR1 reads SEHNR; CDR2 reads FQNEAQ (reference sequence). V gave up 4 bases and J gave up 4 bases, with 16 bases separating them. CDR3 sequence reads: CASSSQGTIRETQYF. CDR3 DNA sequence: TGTGCCAGCAGCTCTCAGGGGACTATACGAGAGACCCAGTACTTC.

The chain is built from TRBV2 and TRBJ2-6; tentatively, D is TRBD1 (6 bases). V shed 5 bases and J shed 3 bases, with 11 bases lying between them. The CDR3 is made up of 15 amino acids. Germline CDR1 and CDR2: SNHLY and FYNNEI. Here the CDR3 reads CASSKDRRGANVLTF. The CDR3 DNA is TGTGCCAGCAGTAAAGACAGGCGTGGGGCCAACGTCCTGACTTTC.

This sequence joins TRBV11-2 and TRBJ2-7; TRBD1 is a possible D gene (6 bases). The CDR3 extends over 15 amino acids. In germline, CDR1 is SGHAT, CDR2 FQNNGV. V lost 0 bases and J lost 3, with 12 bases in between. The CDR3 DNA sequence: TGTGCCAGCAGCTTAGACGTCGGACAGATCTACGAGCAGTACGTC. Translation: CASSLDVGQIYEQYV.

This clone occurred once. V is TRBV10-3 and J is TRBJ2-3; a weak D match, TRBD2 (5 bases). Germline CDR1 is ENHRY and CDR2 is SYGVKD. The ends were cut back, 10 bases at V and 1 base at J, with 6 bases in the middle. The CDR3 is 11 residues long. DNA for the CDR3: TGTGCCACCGGGGGCACAGATACGCAGTATTTT. The encoded protein is CATGGTDTQYF.

This clone has at least ten counts. This chain links TRBV28 with TRBJ1-5; 7 bases agree with TRBD1. V trimming: 10 bases; J trimming: 6 bases; junction bases outside the gene matches: 9. Germline values: CDR1 MDHEN, CDR2 SYDVKM. The CDR3 has 13 residues. The CDR3 is CATRQGWSQPQHF. In nucleotides, the CDR3 is TGTGCCACCAGACAGGGATGGAGTCAGCCCCAGCATTTT.

This clone was counted a few times. The chain joins TRBV14 to TRBJ1-3; D uncertain. Germline V gives CDR1 SGHDN, CDR2 FVKESK. Trimming left V 0 bases short and J 0 bases short, with 9 bases between. This CDR3 has 16 residues. The DNA of the CDR3 is TGTGCCAGCAGCCAAGATCTACCTCACTCTGGAAACACCATATATTTT. Its protein is CASSQDLPHSGNTIYF.

The chain employs TRBV7-3 and TRBJ2-7; 8 bases are shared with TRBD1. The CDR3 has 15 residues. Trimming cost V 3 bases and J 6 bases; bases outside gene matches: 10. Germline V gene lookup returns CDR1 SGHTA and CDR2 FQGTGA. The CDR3 protein is CASSLNSGGLSEQYF. CDR3 DNA: TGTGCCAGCAGCTTGAATTCAGGGGGCCTGAGCGAGCAGTACTTC.

The sample holds one count of this clone. The chain joins TRBV6-6 to TRBJ1-2; D gene uncertain. Per germline, CDR1 MNHNY and CDR2 SVGAGI (reference sequence). The CDR3 sequence is 12 residues long. The V gene lost 4 bases and the J gene lost 8 bases, with 11 bases spanning the gap. CDR3 residues: CASSLNRGGYTF. Written as DNA, the CDR3 is TGTGCCAGCAGTTTGAATCGAGGAGGCTACACCTTC.

This clone was seen only once. This chain joins TRBV3-1 (or the pseudogene TRBV3-2) and TRBJ1-2; the match to TRBD1 covers 10 bases. The germline CDR1 and CDR2 sequences are LGHDT and YNNKEL (reference sequence). V dropped 4 bases and J dropped 8; count of bases not matched to a gene: 13. The CDR3 is made up of 16 amino acids. CDR3 region: CASSPGTGAFRRGYTF. The DNA of the CDR3 is TGTGCCAGCAGCCCCGGGACAGGGGCATTTAGGCGGGGCTACACCTTC.

The gene calls are TRBV7-3 and TRBJ1-1, with 8 bases lining up with TRBD1. Germline-derived CDR1 and CDR2 are SGHTA and FQGTGA. The CDR3 is 13 residues long. V trimming: 6 bases; J trimming: 3 bases; junction bases outside the gene matches: 3. The CDR3 coding sequence is TGTGCCAGCAGACGGGGACAGGACACTGAAGCTTTCTTT. It specifies CASRRGQDTEAFF.

The gene calls are TRBV2 and TRBJ2-1; D may be TRBD1 (6 bases). Per the germline V gene, CDR1 is SNHLY and CDR2 is FYNNEI. Trimming cost V 7 bases and J 15 bases, with 16 bases left between them. CDR3 length equals 11 residues. The CDR3: CASIGTLVPFF. DNA of the CDR3: TGTGCCAGCATTGGGACATTAGTACCGTTCTTC.

This chain uses TRBV2 with TRBJ2-7; D call uncertain. CDR1 is SNHLY and CDR2 is FYNNEI in the germline V gene. The length of the CDR3 is 14 residues. This CDR3 reads CASSEGWQTYEQYV. The CDR3, as DNA: TGTGCCAGCAGCGAAGGGTGGCAGACCTACGAGCAGTACGTC.

This chain uses TRBV28 with TRBJ2-4; D might be TRBD2 (6 bases). Deletions cut 4 bases from V and 3 bases from J, with 10 bases between. Germline V gene data show CDR1 as MDHEN and CDR2 as SYDVKM. This CDR3 has 14 amino acids. The CDR3 region is CASSWRRGKNIQYF. For the CDR3, the DNA is TGTGCCAGCAGTTGGCGGAGGGGCAAAAACATTCAGTACTTC.

This clone was observed a handful of times. V and J are TRBV2 and TRBJ1-1; 7 bases agree with TRBD1. CDR3 length equals 14 residues. Unmatched junction bases numbered 8, after V lost 6 bases and J lost 4 bases. CDR1 and CDR2 (germline): SNHLY, FYNNEI. The CDR3 bases are TGTGCCAGCAGAGGAACAGGGGCAGGCACTGAAGCTTTCTTT. Translated: CASRGTGAGTEAFF.

The V and J genes are TRBV4-1 and TRBJ1-2; TRBD1 is a possible D gene (6 bases). CDR1 is MGHRA, CDR2 YSYEKL, per germline. V gave up 0 bases and J gave up 7 bases, with 12 bases separating them. CDR3 length: 14 amino acids. CDR3 in amino acids: CASSQEGGGGGYTF. In DNA, the CDR3 is TGCGCCAGCAGCCAAGAGGGAGGGGGAGGTGGCTACACCTTC.

This chain links TRBV6-5 with TRBJ2-3; 7 bases agree with TRBD2. V lost 3 bases, J lost 1 base, and 7 bases stayed unmatched. The germline CDR1 and CDR2 sequences are MNHEY and SVGAGI. The CDR3 loop spans 16 amino acids. The DNA for the CDR3 is TGTGCCAGCAGTTATAGCTCCAGCGGGGGCACAGATACGCAGTATTTT. Protein sequence: CASSYSSSGGTDTQYF.

This sequence joins TRBV9 and TRBJ2-5; a weak D match, TRBD1 (6 bases). The V and J ends lost 0 bases and 5 bases respectively, with 14 bases between them. Germline V gene data show CDR1 as SGDLS and CDR2 as YYNGEE. CDR3 length: 15 amino acids. The CDR3 is CASSVDTGLAETQYF. As DNA, the CDR3 is TGTGCCAGCAGCGTAGATACAGGGCTGGCGGAGACCCAGTACTTC. The entire variable domain, with the rest obtained from reference TRBV9 and TRBJ2-5, is as follows: DSGVTQTPKHLITATGQRVTLRCSPRSGDLSVYWYQQSLDQGLQFLIQYYNGEERAKGNILERFSAQQFPDLHSELNLSSLELGDSALYFCASSVDTGLAETQYFGPGTRLLVL.

V usage is TRBV5-1 and J usage is TRBJ2-3; 7 bases map to TRBD2. This CDR3 has 15 residues. CDR1 is SGHRS and CDR2 is YFSETQ in the germline V gene. J lost 3 bases, V lost 4 bases, and 8 bases had no gene match. The CDR3 sequence: CASSPTWGGTDTQYF. CDR3 DNA sequence: TGCGCCAGCAGCCCAACGTGGGGGGGGACAGATACGCAGTATTTT.

This clone occurred a few times. The chain couples TRBV29-1 to TRBJ1-1; D is ambiguous. Germline V CDR1 and CDR2: SQVTM, ANQGSEA. The CDR3 loop spans 13 amino acids. V lost 6 bases, J lost 0 bases, and 11 bases lay in between. The DNA for the CDR3 is TGCAGCGTGGAATACAGCCTGAACACTGAAGCTTTCTTT. This sequence encodes CSVEYSLNTEAFF.

V and J are TRBV7-2 and TRBJ1-1; no clear D. Per germline, CDR1 SGHTA and CDR2 FQGNSA. Trimming took 5 bases from V and 4 from J, leaving 11 bases between them. The CDR3 covers 13 residues. DNA for the CDR3: TGTGCCAGCAGCCCCCAGACGGGCACTGAAGCTTTCTTT. Amino acids: CASSPQTGTEAFF.